This record concerns one T cell receptor beta chain sequence. Its antigen is unknown. Described time point: late sampling 161 to 241 days after vaccination in three convalescent patients. Treatment here: roughly ten-day PBMC culture with coronavirus spike peptide pools or control peptides (ViraFEST assay). This entry is derived from a study of vaccination and CD4 T cells after COVID-19. Points from the study as a whole: SARS-CoV-2-reactive clonotypes rose nonsignificantly, with the median going from roughly 19 to 38.

Cultured CD4+ T-cell DNA underwent Oncomine TCR Beta short-read sequencing. Via MiXCR, TCRdb re-called the PCR reads, giving one row per CDR3 protein. Here the sample spans about 25,000 distinct CDR3 sequences, 28% being singletons. CDR3 length: 13 amino acids. The V end was cut by 7 bases, the J end by 5 bases, with 13 bases between. Germline loops: CDR1 MNHEY, CDR2 SMNVEV (reference sequence). The rearrangement uses TRBV27 and TRBJ2-3; the D gene is possibly TRBD2 (6 bases). The sequencing here drew on CD4+ T cells from blood, cultured in vitro, taken about 7 months after SARS-CoV-2 vaccination. This TCR was sampled from a human donor who had recovered from COVID-19. The CDR3, as DNA: TGTGCCAGCAAGGGACTCAACCAAGATACGCAGTATTTT. Residues: CASKGLNQDTQYF.